The 21 T cell receptor beta chains below all came from one sample that was sequenced in a study of blood T cell repertoires in COVID-19. Sequencing was performed with immunoSEQ multiplex PCR; in TCRdb, only in-frame clones are kept and a portion is missing. The data show 250,000 to 300,000 clones, with around 88% seen just once and approximately 7% held by the top ten. What was sequenced was peripheral blood. The receptor set was obtained from a young woman who had recovered from COVID-19.

This sequence joins TRBV15 and TRBJ2-5; 10 nucleotides line up with TRBD1. V was clipped by 3 bases and J by 5 bases; unmatched bases: 9. The CDR3 totals 16 residues. Germline V gene sequence: CDR1 LNHNV, CDR2 YYDKDF (reference sequence). In nucleotides, the CDR3 is TGTGCCACCAGCAGGACAGGGGGCCAGGGTGGGGAGACCCAGTACTTC. This sequence encodes CATSRTGGQGGETQYF.

This clone showed up just a few times. The J gene is TRBJ2-7, the V gene TRBV4-1, with D maybe TRBD2 (6 bases). Trimming cost V 0 bases and J 2 bases, with 14 bases left between them. The germline gives CDR1 MGHRA, CDR2 YSYEKL. The CDR3 length is 16 residues. CDR3 coding DNA: TGCGCCAGCAGCCAAGATACGGGCCGCGGGACCTACGAGCAGTACTTC. Protein: CASSQDTGRGTYEQYF.

The rearrangement links TRBV7-9 to TRBJ2-1, with D tentatively TRBD2 (5 bases). V shed 2 bases and J shed 0 bases, with 8 bases lying between them. The V gene's germline CDR1 is SEHNR and CDR2 FQNEAQ (reference sequence). The CDR3 has 15 amino acids. CDR3 DNA sequence: TGTGCCAGCAGCTTAAAGCTAGCCTCCTACAATGAGCAGTTCTTC. Protein sequence: CASSLKLASYNEQFF.

This chain links TRBV7-3 with TRBJ1-2, with unresolved D. In germline, CDR1 is SGHTA, CDR2 FQGTGA. Trimming stripped 5 bases from V and 7 bases from J, with 23 bases between. This CDR3 comprises 16 residues. The CDR3 DNA reads as TGTGCCAGCAGCGTCCGGGTCATTAAGCTCTTTGGTGGCTACACCTTC. This sequence encodes CASSVRVIKLFGGYTF.

The chain recombines TRBV15 with TRBJ2-2; a weak D match, TRBD2 (6 bases). Germline CDR1 is LNHNV and CDR2 is YYDKDF (reference sequence). V was shortened by 8 bases and J by 7 bases, with 14 bases between the two germline ends. The CDR3 contains 13 residues. CDR3 sequence (DNA): TGTGCCACCGGATCGTGGGGGGACGGGGAGCTGTTTTTT. The encoded protein is CATGSWGDGELFF.

The V and J genes are TRBV29-1 and TRBJ2-2; D may be TRBD1 (6 bases). This CDR3 spans 12 amino acids. Germline CDR1 reads SQVTM; CDR2 reads ANQGSEA. The ends were cut back, 7 bases at V and 6 bases at J, with 12 bases in the middle. The CDR3 region has the DNA TGCAGCGCCGGGACATTCTCCGGGGAGCTGTTTTTT. Its protein product is CSAGTFSGELFF.

V and J are TRBV18 and TRBJ1-1, with 9 bases fitting TRBD1. This CDR3 comprises 18 residues. After removal of 3 bases from V and 0 bases from J, the junction contained 11 bases not matched to a gene. Germline loops: CDR1 KGHSH, CDR2 LQKENI. CDR3: CASSPQQGALPMNTEAFF. As DNA, the CDR3 is TGTGCCAGCTCACCGCAACAGGGGGCCCTGCCCATGAACACTGAAGCTTTCTTT.

The V gene is TRBV20-1, the J gene TRBJ1-6; a possible D gene is TRBD1 (6 bases). CDR1 and CDR2 (germline): DFQATT, SNEGSKA (reference sequence). This CDR3 contains 15 residues. V was shortened by 3 bases and J by 6 bases, with 15 bases between the two germline ends. The CDR3 nucleotides are TGCAGTGCTAGTGGGGGGCCACGCCCTAATTCACCCCTCCACTTT. Residues: CSASGGPRPNSPLHF.

This clone was seen just once. The rearrangement joins TRBV7-2 to TRBJ2-3, with 9 bases identical to TRBD2. Germline CDR1 SGHTA, CDR2 FQGNSA. This CDR3 has 15 residues. With 4 bases clipped from V and 9 bases from J, the junction kept 11 bases outside the gene matches. In DNA form, the CDR3 reads TGTGCCAGCAGCTGGGCGGGGGGGGCTGCTGGGACGCAGTATTTT. Translated, it gives CASSWAGGAAGTQYF.

The CDR3 nucleotides are TGTGCCAGCAGTCACGGGGGGGGCGATATAGCCAAAAACATTCAGTACTTC. It specifies CASSHGGGDIAKNIQYF. J is TRBJ2-4 and V is TRBV6-2 or TRBV6-3, with 8 bases aligning to TRBD2. The junction had 9 bases not matched to a gene; V was cut back by 5 bases and J by 0 bases. CDR3 length: 17 amino acids. Germline CDR1 and CDR2: MNHEY and SVGEGT.

The chain has TRBV5-8 and TRBJ1-6, with D perhaps matching TRBD1 (6 bases). The CDR3 loop spans 18 amino acids. Per germline, CDR1 SGHTS and CDR2 YDEGEE. Trimming removed 0 bases from V and 0 bases from J, with 13 bases in between. In DNA, the CDR3 is TGTGCCAGCAGCTTGGTGGGGGGGCTCCGCTCCTATAATTCACCCCTCCACTTT. It translates to CASSLVGGLRSYNSPLHF.

This clone was recorded a few times. The rearrangement uses TRBV29-1 and TRBJ2-7; 10 bases fit TRBD1. With V trimmed by 6 bases and J by 5 bases, 7 bases remained unmatched. Germline CDR1 is SQVTM and CDR2 is ANQGSEA. The CDR3 runs 13 residues. The CDR3: CSVATGGMDEQYF. CDR3 DNA: TGCAGCGTGGCGACAGGGGGCATGGACGAGCAGTACTTC.

This chain connects TRBV7-8 to TRBJ2-7; 8 bases match TRBD1. This CDR3 is built from 15 residues. Trimming cost V 4 bases and J 0 bases; bases outside gene matches: 5. Germline CDR1 is SGHVS and CDR2 is FQNEAQ. CDR3 protein: CASSSRQGTSYEQYF. The CDR3, as DNA: TGTGCCAGCAGCTCTCGACAGGGGACCTCCTACGAGCAGTACTTC. The variable domain in full, with the rest retrieved from reference TRBV7-8 and TRBJ2-7, is GAGVSQSPRYKVAKRGQDVALRCDPISGHVSLFWYQQALGQGPEFLTYFQNEAQLDKSGLPSDRFFAERPEGSVSTLKIQRTQQEDSAVYLCASSSRQGTSYEQYFGPGTRLTVT.

The V call is TRBV12-3 or TRBV12-4, the J call TRBJ2-1, with D possibly being TRBD2 (6 bases). Trimming pared 7 bases from V and 11 bases from J, leaving 18 bases between. This CDR3 spans 13 amino acids. The CDR3 sequence: CASTKGGGAKQFF. In DNA form, the CDR3 reads TGTGCCAGCACCAAGGGTGGCGGGGCAAAGCAGTTCTTC.

The chain combines TRBV7-8 with TRBJ2-7; the match to TRBD1 covers 8 bases. The CDR3 length is 16 residues. Trimming cost V 1 base and J 2 bases; bases outside gene matches: 7. CDR1 SGHVS and CDR2 FQNEAQ come from the germline V gene. The CDR3 DNA is TGTGCCAGCAGCTTAGATGGGGGACAGGCGACCTACGAGCAGTACTTC. Its protein is CASSLDGGQATYEQYF.

The gene calls are TRBV27 and TRBJ2-1; 9 bases align to TRBD1. The germline CDR1 and CDR2 sequences are MNHEY and SMNVEV (reference sequence). The CDR3 totals 17 residues. V was pared by 4 bases and J by 3 bases, with 10 bases of the junction left unmatched. The CDR3 DNA follows: TGTGCCAGCAGTTCCCCTACCGGGACAGGGAACTACAATGAGCAGTTCTTC. It yields the protein CASSSPTGTGNYNEQFF.

The chain employs TRBV24-1 and TRBJ2-6; a weak D match, TRBD1 (6 bases). The CDR3 has 16 residues. Germline V lookup: CDR1 KGHDR, CDR2 SFDVKD. The V end was cut by 2 bases, the J end by 3 bases, with 10 bases between. The CDR3, as DNA: TGTGCCACCAGTGATTCCCGACAGGTTGGGGCCAACGTCCTGACTTTC. This translates into CATSDSRQVGANVLTF.

The chain carries TRBV11-3 and TRBJ2-5; 7 bases align to TRBD2. This CDR3 contains 14 residues. Trimming removed 5 bases from V and 4 bases from J; junction bases left unmatched: 7. Germline values: CDR1 SGHNT, CDR2 YENEEA. The CDR3 loop reads CASSPRDYSETQYF. CDR3 DNA sequence: TGTGCCAGCAGCCCCCGGGACTATTCAGAGACCCAGTACTTC.

The V gene is TRBV9, the J gene TRBJ2-7; 8 nucleotides match TRBD1. This CDR3 comprises 12 residues. The V gene end was trimmed by 10 bases and the J gene end by 0 bases; junction bases not matched to a gene: 3. Per the germline V gene, CDR1 is SGDLS and CDR2 is YYNGEE. The CDR3 loop reads CAGQGFSYEQYF. The CDR3 DNA sequence: TGTGCCGGACAGGGTTTCTCCTACGAGCAGTACTTC.

The V call is TRBV7-2, the J call TRBJ2-5, with no clear D. V was trimmed by 1 base and J by 2 bases, leaving 8 bases between them. Germline CDR1 reads SGHTA; CDR2 reads FQGNSA. The CDR3 has 14 amino acids. The CDR3 spells CASSLDPVQETQYF. For the CDR3, the DNA is TGTGCCAGCAGCTTAGATCCCGTACAAGAGACCCAGTACTTC. The complete variable domain, with remaining parts taken from reference TRBV7-2 and TRBJ2-5, reads GAGVSQSPSNKVTEKGKDVELRCDPISGHTALYWYRQSLGQGLEFLIYFQGNSAPDKSGLPSDRFSAERTGGSVSTLTIQRTQQEDSAVYLCASSLDPVQETQYFGPGTRLLVL.

This clone was seen just once. The V call is TRBV5-4, the J call TRBJ2-3; 11 nucleotides line up with TRBD2. The CDR3 runs to 16 residues. V dropped 0 bases and J dropped 3; count of bases not matched to a gene: 3. Germline V lookup: CDR1 SGHNT, CDR2 YYREEE (reference sequence). In nucleotides, the CDR3 is TGTGCCAGCAGCTTGGACCCTAGCGGGGGGACAGATACGCAGTATTTT. Its protein is CASSLDPSGGTDTQYF.